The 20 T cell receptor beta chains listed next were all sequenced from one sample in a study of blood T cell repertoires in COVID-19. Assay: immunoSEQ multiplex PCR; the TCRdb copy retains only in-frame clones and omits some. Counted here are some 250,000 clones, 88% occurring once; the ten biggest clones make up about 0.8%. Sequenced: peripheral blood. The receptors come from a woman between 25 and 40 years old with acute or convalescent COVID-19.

The CDR3 coding sequence is TGTGCCAGCATCGTACCTGCTAGCGGGAGTTTAAGCGAGCAGTACTTC. The encoded protein is CASIVPASGSLSEQYF. V is TRBV27 and J is TRBJ2-7; 10 nucleotides line up with TRBD2. CDR3 length: 16 residues. The germline CDR1 and CDR2 sequences are MNHEY and SMNVEV (reference sequence). Germline trimming cut 7 bases from V and 6 bases from J; bases unmatched to any gene: 15.

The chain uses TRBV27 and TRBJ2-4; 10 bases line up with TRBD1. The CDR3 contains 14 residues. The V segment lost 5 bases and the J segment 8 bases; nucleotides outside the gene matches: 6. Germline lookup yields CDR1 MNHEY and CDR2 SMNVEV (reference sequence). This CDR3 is CASSPRTGGDIQYF. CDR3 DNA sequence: TGTGCCAGCAGTCCTCGGACAGGGGGGGACATTCAGTACTTC.

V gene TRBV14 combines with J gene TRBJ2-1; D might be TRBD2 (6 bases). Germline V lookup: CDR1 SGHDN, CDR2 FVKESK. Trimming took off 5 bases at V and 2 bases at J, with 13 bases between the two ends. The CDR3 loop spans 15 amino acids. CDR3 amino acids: CASSSLAAPYNEQFF. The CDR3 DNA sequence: TGTGCCAGCAGCTCCTTAGCGGCCCCCTACAATGAGCAGTTCTTC.

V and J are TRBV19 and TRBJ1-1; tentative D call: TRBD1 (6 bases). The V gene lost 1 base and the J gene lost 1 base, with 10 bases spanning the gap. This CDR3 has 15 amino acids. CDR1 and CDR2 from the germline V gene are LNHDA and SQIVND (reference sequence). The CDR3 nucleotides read TGTGCCAGTAGTATAGCAGGGGTCACGAACACTGAAGCTTTCTTT. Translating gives CASSIAGVTNTEAFF. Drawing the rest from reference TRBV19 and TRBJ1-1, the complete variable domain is DGGITQSPKYLFRKEGQNVTLSCEQNLNHDAMYWYRQDPGQGLRLIYYSQIVNDFQKGDIAEGYSVSREKKESFPLTVTSAQKNPTAFYLCASSIAGVTNTEAFFGQGTRLTVV.

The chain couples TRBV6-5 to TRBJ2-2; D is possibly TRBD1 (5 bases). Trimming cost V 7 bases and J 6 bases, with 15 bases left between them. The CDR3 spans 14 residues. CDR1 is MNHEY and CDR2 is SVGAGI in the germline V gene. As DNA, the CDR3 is TGTGCCAGCACCAACGCAGGGAATCCCGGGGAGCTGTTTTTT. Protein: CASTNAGNPGELFF.

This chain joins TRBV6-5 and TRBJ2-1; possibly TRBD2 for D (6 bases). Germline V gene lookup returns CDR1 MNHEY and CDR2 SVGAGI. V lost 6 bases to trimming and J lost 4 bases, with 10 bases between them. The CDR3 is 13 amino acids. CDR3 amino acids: CASSRLVYNEQFF. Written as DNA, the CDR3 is TGTGCCAGCAGCCGACTAGTTTACAATGAGCAGTTCTTC.

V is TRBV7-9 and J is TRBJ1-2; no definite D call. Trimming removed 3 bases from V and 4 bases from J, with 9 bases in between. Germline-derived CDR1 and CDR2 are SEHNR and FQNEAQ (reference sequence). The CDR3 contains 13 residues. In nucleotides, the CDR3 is TGTGCCAGCAGCTTTGAGATTGGCTATGGCTACACCTTC. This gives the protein CASSFEIGYGYTF.

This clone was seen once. The CDR3 nucleotides read TGTGCCAGCGGGGGACTCTTTGTCGGCTCCTACGAGCAGTACTTC. Translation gives CASGGLFVGSYEQYF. V usage is TRBV5-6 and J usage is TRBJ2-7, with D perhaps TRBD2 (6 bases). This CDR3 has 15 amino acids. CDR1 SGHDT and CDR2 YYEEEE come from the germline V gene. V was trimmed by 7 bases and J by 0 bases, leaving 17 bases between them. Combining the CDR3 with reference TRBV5-6 and TRBJ2-7 gives the whole variable domain DAGVTQSPTHLIKTRGQQVTLRCSPKSGHDTVSWYQQALGQGPQFIFQYYEEEERQRGNFPDRFSGHQFPNYSSELNVNALLLGDSALYLCASGGLFVGSYEQYFGPGTRLTVT.

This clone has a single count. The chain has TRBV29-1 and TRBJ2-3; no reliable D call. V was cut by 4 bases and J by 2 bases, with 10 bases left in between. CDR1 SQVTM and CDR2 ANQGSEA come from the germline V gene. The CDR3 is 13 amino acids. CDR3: CSVGLGYTDTQYF. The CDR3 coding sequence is TGCAGCGTTGGACTCGGATACACAGATACGCAGTATTTT.

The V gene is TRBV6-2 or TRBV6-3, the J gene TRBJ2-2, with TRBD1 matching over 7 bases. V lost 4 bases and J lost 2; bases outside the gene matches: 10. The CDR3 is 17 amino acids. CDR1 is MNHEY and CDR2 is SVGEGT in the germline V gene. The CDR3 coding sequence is TGTGCCAGCAGTTCGTTACAGGGGCCGCTAAACACCGGGGAGCTGTTTTTT. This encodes CASSSLQGPLNTGELFF.

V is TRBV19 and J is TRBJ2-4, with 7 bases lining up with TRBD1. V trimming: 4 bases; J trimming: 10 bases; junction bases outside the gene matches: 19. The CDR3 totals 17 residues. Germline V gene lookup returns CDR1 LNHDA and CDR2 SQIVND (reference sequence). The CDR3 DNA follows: TGTGCCAGTAGTACCACTTCCCGGGACAGACCATGGGGGATTCAGTACTTC. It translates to CASSTTSRDRPWGIQYF.

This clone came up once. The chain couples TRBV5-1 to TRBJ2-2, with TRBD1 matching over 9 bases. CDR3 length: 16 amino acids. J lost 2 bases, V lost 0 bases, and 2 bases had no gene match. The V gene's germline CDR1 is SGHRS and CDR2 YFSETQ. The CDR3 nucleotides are TGCGCCAGCAGCTTGGAGGGACAGGGTAACACCGGGGAGCTGTTTTTT. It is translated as CASSLEGQGNTGELFF.

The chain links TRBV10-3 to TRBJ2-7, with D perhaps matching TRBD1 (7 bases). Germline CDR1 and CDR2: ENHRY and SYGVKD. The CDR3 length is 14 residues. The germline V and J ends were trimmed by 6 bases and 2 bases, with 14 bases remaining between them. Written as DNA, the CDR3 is TGTGCCATCAGCCGAACAGGGGAGGCCTACGAGCAGTACTTC. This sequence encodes CAISRTGEAYEQYF.

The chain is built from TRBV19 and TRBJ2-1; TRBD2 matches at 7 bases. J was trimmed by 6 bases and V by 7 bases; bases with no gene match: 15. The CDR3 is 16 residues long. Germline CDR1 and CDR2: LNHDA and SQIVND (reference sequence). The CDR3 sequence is CASNPLAGVRINEQFF. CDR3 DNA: TGTGCCAGTAATCCTTTGGCGGGAGTGAGAATCAATGAGCAGTTCTTC.

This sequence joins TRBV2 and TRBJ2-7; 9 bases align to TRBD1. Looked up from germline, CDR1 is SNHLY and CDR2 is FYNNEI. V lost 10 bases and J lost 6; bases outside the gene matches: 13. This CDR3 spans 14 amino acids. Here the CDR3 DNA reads TGTGCCACTTGGTCTCCGGGACAGGGCGGCGAGCAGTACTTC. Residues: CATWSPGQGGEQYF.

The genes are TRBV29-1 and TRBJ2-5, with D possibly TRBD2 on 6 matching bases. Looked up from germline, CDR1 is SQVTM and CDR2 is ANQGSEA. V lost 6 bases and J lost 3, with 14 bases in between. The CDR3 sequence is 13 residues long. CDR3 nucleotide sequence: TGCAGCGTGCCTCGGACTACTAAAGAGACCCAGTACTTC. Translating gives CSVPRTTKETQYF.

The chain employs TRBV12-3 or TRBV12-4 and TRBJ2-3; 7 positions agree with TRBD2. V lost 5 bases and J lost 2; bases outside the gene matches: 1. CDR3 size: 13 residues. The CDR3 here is CASSRDYTDTQYF. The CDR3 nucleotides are TGTGCCAGCAGTCGGGACTACACAGATACGCAGTATTTT.

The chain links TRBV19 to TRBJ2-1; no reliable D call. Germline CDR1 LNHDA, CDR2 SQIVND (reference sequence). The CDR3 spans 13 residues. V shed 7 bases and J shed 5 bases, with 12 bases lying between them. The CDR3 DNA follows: TGTGCCAGTAAAGAATCCGGAGACAATGAGCAGTTCTTC. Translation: CASKESGDNEQFF.

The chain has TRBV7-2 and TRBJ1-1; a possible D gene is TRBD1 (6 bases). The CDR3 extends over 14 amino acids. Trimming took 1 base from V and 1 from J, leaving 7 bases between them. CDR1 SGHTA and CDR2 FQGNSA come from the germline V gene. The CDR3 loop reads CASSLGQANTEAFF. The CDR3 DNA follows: TGTGCCAGCAGCTTAGGACAGGCGAACACTGAAGCTTTCTTT.

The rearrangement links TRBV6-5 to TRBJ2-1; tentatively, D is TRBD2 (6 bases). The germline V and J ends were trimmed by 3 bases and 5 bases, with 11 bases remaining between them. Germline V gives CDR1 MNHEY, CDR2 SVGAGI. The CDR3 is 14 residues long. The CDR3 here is CASSYKRANNEQFF. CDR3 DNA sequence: TGTGCCAGCAGTTATAAGCGGGCCAACAATGAGCAGTTCTTC.